This TCR beta chain was recovered during a study of cytomegalovirus exposure and HLA in healthy donors. Across the whole study: The approximately 130 validation repertoires matched the 666 first-cohort repertoires in platform, a later analysis reported.

This clone occurred once. Profiled with immunoSEQ multiplex PCR; TCRdb holds only in-frame clones, not every one. The sample has some 170,000 clones; 89% are singletons. Unmatched junction bases numbered 6, after V lost 4 bases and J lost 4 bases. The CDR3 spans 16 residues. CDR1 and CDR2 from the germline V gene are MGHRA and YSYEKL. The sequenced sample consisted of PBMCs. The chain joins TRBV4-1 to TRBJ2-1, with 11 positions matching TRBD2. This receptor was obtained from a young man in good health and CMV-seropositive. CDR3 bases: TGCGCCAGCAGCCGAGTAGCGGGAGGGGTGTACAATGAGCAGTTCTTC. It codes for CASSRVAGGVYNEQFF.